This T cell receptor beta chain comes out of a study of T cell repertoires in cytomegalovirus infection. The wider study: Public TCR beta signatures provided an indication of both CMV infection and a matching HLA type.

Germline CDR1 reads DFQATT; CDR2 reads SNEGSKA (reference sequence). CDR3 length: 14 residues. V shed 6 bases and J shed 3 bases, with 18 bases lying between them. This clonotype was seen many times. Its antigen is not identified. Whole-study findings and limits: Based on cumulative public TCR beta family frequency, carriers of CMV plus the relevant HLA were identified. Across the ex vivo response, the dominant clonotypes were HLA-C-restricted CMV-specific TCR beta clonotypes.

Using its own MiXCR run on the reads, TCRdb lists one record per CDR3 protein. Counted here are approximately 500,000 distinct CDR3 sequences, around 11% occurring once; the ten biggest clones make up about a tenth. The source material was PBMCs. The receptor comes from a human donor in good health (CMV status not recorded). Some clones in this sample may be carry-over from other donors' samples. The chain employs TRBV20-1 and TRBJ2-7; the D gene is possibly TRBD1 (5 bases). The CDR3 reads CSALGQAANYEQYF. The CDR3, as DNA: TGCAGTGCCCTGGGGCAGGCGGCCAACTACGAGCAGTACTTC.